Each of the 30 T cell receptor delta chains below was sequenced from the same sample in a study of gamma-delta chains in newborns, infants, children. TCRdb re-processed the reads using CATT. In the table there are approximately 7,000 delta-chain clones, approximately 10% of which are singletons. The material sequenced was blood. Source of these receptors: a child who was a newborn, infant or young child, either healthy, febrile or measles-vaccinated (not recorded which).

This clone was detected a few times. Just one base apart from a much larger clone, this may be a read error. Other DNA sequences within the sample encode an identical CDR3. The V call is TRDV2, the J call TRDJ1, with 11 bases lining up with TRDD3. The ends lost 3 bases at V and 5 bases at J; junction bases unmatched: 7. The CDR3 contains 15 residues. From germline, CDR1 is GEAIGNYY and CDR2 EKD. In DNA form, the CDR3 reads TGTGCCTGTGACGGTCTGGGGGATACATGGGATAAACTCATCTTT. This sequence encodes CACDGLGDTWDKLIF.

With respect to this clone: A single base separates this from a much larger clone, so it may be a read error. V and J are TRDV2 and TRDJ1; 8 bases are shared with TRDD3. CDR1 and CDR2 from the germline V gene are GEAIGNYY and EKD. The CDR3 contains 18 residues. CDR3 coding DNA: TGTGCCTGTGACCCAGTACTGGGGGTCCCAATGTACACCGATAAACCCATCTTT. Translation: CACDPVLGVPMYTDKPIF.

A few counts support this clone. The V gene is TRDV2, the J gene TRDJ3, with TRDD3 matching 10 bases. V was clipped by 3 bases and J by 5 bases; unmatched bases: 9. Germline V gene data show CDR1 as GEAIGNYY and CDR2 as EKD. The CDR3 runs 18 residues. CDR3 coding DNA: TGTGCCTGTGACCGGGTGGGGGATACTGTCCGGGACACCCGACAGATGTTTTTC. Its translation is CACDRVGDTVRDTRQMFF.

The chain recombines TRDV2 with TRDJ1; TRDD3 might be the D (6 bases). The CDR3 extends over 17 amino acids. Germline assignment: CDR1 GEAIGNYY and CDR2 EKD. Trimming shortened V by 0 bases and J by 0 bases, and 16 bases separated the two germline ends. CDR3 sequence: CACDTLGGAADTDKLIF. The CDR3 coding sequence is TGTGCCTGTGACACCTTGGGGGGGGCGGCCGACACCGATAAACTCATCTTT.

No V gene call is available, although the J gene is TRDJ3; TRDD3, the table's D call, was not compared with the DNA. The CDR3 sequence is 19 residues long. CDR3 nucleotides: TGTGCCTGTGACACCGTACTGGGGGCCCTCTCCTTGTCAACCCGACAGATGTTTTTC. Its protein product is CACDTVLGALSLSTRQMFF.

This clone qualifies as medium-sized (0.01 to 0.1%). Other DNA sequences of this sample code for an identical CDR3. The chain employs TRDV2 and TRDJ1; 8 bases are a match to TRDD3. Germline CDR1 is GEAIGNYY and CDR2 is EKD. This CDR3 is 15 amino acids long. V dropped 3 bases and J dropped 1; count of bases not matched to a gene: 6. The chain's CDR3 is CACDLLGVLTDKLIF. CDR3 DNA sequence: TGTGCCTGTGACCTACTGGGGGTCCTCACCGATAAACTCATCTTT.

This sequence joins TRDV2 and TRDJ1; TRDD3 matches 8 bases. Losses at the gene ends were 3 bases for V and 2 bases for J; bases not matched to a gene: 10. Germline V CDR1 and CDR2: GEAIGNYY, EKD. This CDR3 is built from 16 residues. The CDR3 DNA reads TGTGCCTGTGACTTACTGGGGGCCCAGGGTACCGATAAACTCATCTTT. Translation gives CACDLLGAQGTDKLIF.

To note about this clone: Compared with germline, one end of the junction differs, possibly owing to a read error. Different DNA sequences within this sample yield the same CDR3. The V call is TRDV2, the J call TRDJ1; 13 bases map to TRDD3. The germline V gene has CDR1 GEAIGNYY and CDR2 EKD. This CDR3 spans 18 amino acids. This chain's CDR3 is CACDPVLGDTRFTDKLIF. The CDR3 DNA is TGTGCCTGTGACCCGGTACTGGGGGATACGCGGTTCACCGATAAACTCATCTTC.

This clone has more than one count but fewer than ten. This chain uses TRDV2 with TRDJ3, with 13 bases lining up with TRDD3. The ends lost 3 bases at V and 2 bases at J; junction bases unmatched: 12. The CDR3 length is 21 residues. Germline V lookup: CDR1 GEAIGNYY, CDR2 EKD. CDR3 DNA: TGTGCCTGTGACGCCCTCGAACCAACTGGGGGATACGCCTGGGACACCCGACAGATGTTTTTC. Encoded protein: CACDALEPTGGYAWDTRQMFF.

This clone was detected only a few times. CDR3 coding DNA: TGTGCCTGTGACAACATCGAAAGCTATACCGGTTACACCGATAAACTCATCTTT. This translates into CACDNIESYTGYTDKLIF. The V gene is TRDV2, the J gene TRDJ1; D unresolved. Germline V gene lookup returns CDR1 GEAIGNYY and CDR2 EKD. Trimming left V 2 bases short and J 0 bases short, with 21 bases between. CDR3 length: 18 residues.

This clone was counted only a few times. A clone one base away is much larger, so this may be a read error. The chain couples TRDV2 to TRDJ1; 7 nucleotides match TRDD3. CDR1 GEAIGNYY and CDR2 EKD come from the germline V gene. The CDR3 spans 20 residues. CDR3 in amino acids: CACDTVRRMGDPSYTDILIF. Here the CDR3 DNA reads TGTGCCTGTGACACGGTCCGGCGAATGGGGGACCCCTCGTACACCGATATACTCATCTTT.

The chain couples TRDV2 to TRDJ3; 8 bases match TRDD3. Here the J gene was assigned by germline matching of the DNA, as TCRdb has none. This CDR3 comprises 20 residues. The V and J ends lost 3 bases and 0 bases, in that order; junction bases with no gene match: 12. In germline, CDR1 is GEAIGNYY, CDR2 EKD. The CDR3 protein is CACDPVLWGNSSWDTRQMFF. The CDR3 DNA sequence: TGTGCCTGTGACCCCGTGCTCTGGGGGAATAGCTCCTGGGACACCCGACAGATGTTTTTC.

As to this clone: The protein listed by TCRdb differs at residue 6 from the translated DNA, so the DNA translation is shown. The genes are TRDV2 and TRDJ1; 8 bases match TRDD3. Unmatched junction bases numbered 11, after V lost 4 bases and J lost 2 bases. This CDR3 spans 16 amino acids. Looked up from germline, CDR1 is GEAIGNYY and CDR2 is EKD. The CDR3 DNA reads as TGTGCCTGTGATTTCCCGGGGGATAAACGGACCGATAAACTCATCTTT. It specifies CACDFPGDKRTDKLIF.

This clone was recorded a few times. The sample holds other DNA sequences that translate to the same CDR3. The chain has TRDV2 and TRDJ1; TRDD3 aligns across 8 bases. Looked up from germline, CDR1 is GEAIGNYY and CDR2 is EKD. The CDR3 has 15 residues. V was clipped by 3 bases and J by 0 bases; unmatched bases: 5. The CDR3 loop is CACDPLGGYTDKLIF. CDR3 sequence (DNA): TGTGCCTGTGACCCACTGGGGGGGTACACCGATAAACTCATCTTT.

This clone is medium-sized. The CDR3 here is CACDGLGDTWTYTDKLIF. DNA for the CDR3: TGTGCCTGTGACGGACTGGGGGATACGTGGACGTACACCGATAAACTCATCTTT. The rearrangement joins TRDV2 to TRDJ1; the match to TRDD3 covers 13 bases. The germline V gene encodes CDR1 GEAIGNYY and CDR2 EKD. J gave up 0 bases and V 3 bases, and 9 bases lay outside the gene matches. The CDR3 consists of 18 residues.

This clone was detected only a few times. One end of the junction is discordant with germline, which a read error may explain. Other DNA variants within this sample encode the same CDR3. This CDR3 is CACDPLGPYTDKLIF. CDR3 coding DNA: TGTGCCTGCGACCCACTGGGGCCCTACACCGATAAACTTATCTTT. V usage is TRDV2 and J usage is TRDJ1, with 7 positions matching TRDD3. CDR1 and CDR2 from the germline V gene are GEAIGNYY and EKD. The CDR3 totals 15 residues.

This clone was seen only a few times. This may arise from a read error, as a much more abundant clone is one base away. J is TRDJ3 and V is TRDV2; possibly TRDD3 for D (6 bases). V lost 0 bases, J lost 4 bases, and 21 bases lay in between. Germline V gives CDR1 GEAIGNYY, CDR2 EKD. CDR3 length: 20 residues. Written as DNA, the CDR3 is TGTGCCTGTGACACCCCACCGACTGGGAGACGCTCGTGGGACACCCGACAGATGTTTTTC. Its protein is CACDTPPTGRRSWDTRQMFF.

In the case of this clone: A much larger clone differs by one base, so this may be a read error. This chain links TRDV2 with TRDJ1; the match to TRDD3 covers 7 bases. In germline, CDR1 is GEAIGNYY, CDR2 EKD. CDR3 length: 17 residues. The CDR3, as DNA: TGTGCCTGTGACACATTGGGGGAGAATACAGACACCGATAAACCCATCTTT. This sequence encodes CACDTLGENTDTDKPIF.

This clone has just a few counts. Other DNA sequences in this specimen translate into the identical CDR3. The V gene is TRDV2, the J gene TRDJ3; 9 bases line up with TRDD3. CDR1 and CDR2 from the germline V gene are GEAIGNYY and EKD. The CDR3 extends over 20 amino acids. Trimming at V came to 0 bases and at J to 0 bases, leaving 8 bases not matched to a gene. CDR3 protein: CACDTATGGPSSWDTRQMFF. The CDR3 DNA is TGTGCCTGTGACACCGCTACTGGGGGACCCAGCTCCTGGGACACCCGACAGATGTTTTTC.

This clone is categorized as medium-sized (0.01 to 0.1%). This clone may be a read error of a much larger clone one base away. Other DNA sequences of this sample code for an identical CDR3. V gene TRDV2 combines with J gene TRDJ1, with 8 positions matching TRDD3. V lost 3 bases and J lost 0; bases outside the gene matches: 2. CDR1 is GEAIGNYY and CDR2 is EKD in the germline V gene. This CDR3 contains 14 residues. In DNA form, the CDR3 reads TGTGCCTGTGACGCACTGGGGGACACCGATAAACTCATCTTT. It is translated as CACDALGDTDKLIF.

V is TRDV2 and J is TRDJ3; TRDD3 aligns across 12 bases. V lost 3 bases and J lost 0; bases outside the gene matches: 8. There are 20 residues in the CDR3. The germline V gene encodes CDR1 GEAIGNYY and CDR2 EKD. This chain's CDR3 is CACDVLGDTRLSWDTRQMFF. The CDR3 bases are TGTGCCTGTGACGTCCTGGGGGATACGCGTCTCTCCTGGGACACCCGACAGATGTTTTTC.

The rearrangement joins TRDV2 to TRDJ3, with 8 nucleotides matching TRDD3. This CDR3 region has 18 residues. The germline V gene has CDR1 GEAIGNYY and CDR2 EKD. V trimming: 2 bases; J trimming: 0 bases; junction bases outside the gene matches: 5. The CDR3 here is CACDKILGGSWDTRQMFF. The CDR3 DNA reads TGTGCCTGTGACAAAATACTGGGGGGCTCCTGGGACACCCGACAGATGTTTTTC.

The chain links TRDV2 to TRDJ3; 9 bases match TRDD3. The junction had 7 bases not matched to a gene; V was cut back by 0 bases and J by 2 bases. The CDR3 is made up of 19 amino acids. Germline V lookup: CDR1 GEAIGNYY, CDR2 EKD. This chain's CDR3 is CACDTWGYGFTWDTRQMFF. The CDR3 nucleotides read TGTGCCTGTGACACCTGGGGATACGGTTTTACCTGGGACACCCGACAGATGTTTTTC.

The chain carries TRDV2 and TRDJ1, with 8 bases fitting TRDD3. Germline V gene lookup returns CDR1 GEAIGNYY and CDR2 EKD. This CDR3 has 16 residues. Germline trimming cut 3 bases from V and 1 base from J; bases unmatched to any gene: 9. The CDR3 DNA reads as TGTGCCTGTGACCTATTACTGGGGGTACCCACCGATAAACTCATCTTT. Encoded protein: CACDLLLGVPTDKLIF.

Remarks on this clone: A much more abundant neighbour one base away suggests this may be a read error. The chain is built from TRDV2 and TRDJ2; 8 nucleotides agree with TRDD3. Assignment of the J gene here rests on matching the DNA to germline, because TCRdb gives none. The CDR3 covers 17 residues. Germline CDR1 GEAIGNYY, CDR2 EKD. The CDR3 DNA is TGTGCCTGTGACACCGTCCACCTGGGGGACCTAACAGCAAAACTCTTCTTT. The encoded protein is CACDTVHLGDLTAKLFF.

This clone was recorded a few times. CDR3 residues: CACDTVGGRMSRFGADKLIF. The CDR3 coding sequence is TGTGCCTGTGACACCGTGGGGGGTAGGATGTCTCGGTTTGGGGCCGATAAACTCATCTTT. The rearrangement uses TRDV2 and TRDJ1; weak D call: TRDD3 (6 bases). The J gene, not given by TCRdb, was assigned here from a germline match of the nucleotide sequence. The CDR3 is 20 amino acids. The V end was cut by 0 bases, the J end by 3 bases, with 28 bases between. Germline V gene data show CDR1 as GEAIGNYY and CDR2 as EKD.

In the case of this clone: This DNA's translation and the protein TCRdb lists, from a much larger clone, do not match at residue 11, likely due to a read error; the protein shown is translated from the DNA. CDR3: CACDSLVSDTNKLIF. The CDR3 DNA is TGTGCCTGTGACAGTTTGGTGTCGGACACCAATAAACTCATCTTT. The chain uses TRDV2 and TRDJ1; no definite D call. Germline V gene data show CDR1 as GEAIGNYY and CDR2 as EKD. The CDR3 totals 15 residues.

The J gene went uncalled, whereas the V gene is TRDV1; the table assigns TRDD3, which was not confirmed against the DNA. The CDR3 sequence is 23 residues long. Germline lookup yields CDR1 TSWWSYY and CDR2 QGS. The CDR3 region is CALGEGPSQSLLGRGPGMERLIF. CDR3 nucleotides: TGCGCTCTTGGGGAGGGGCCTTCCCAATCGCTACTGGGCAGAGGTCCGGGGATGGAGAGGCTCATCTTT.

The sample holds a few counts of this clone. This sequence may be a read error, since a much larger clone differs from it by one base. Within the sample, other DNA sequences also encode this same CDR3. The gene calls are TRDV2 and TRDJ1; the D is unclear. In germline, CDR1 is GEAIGNYY, CDR2 EKD. CDR3 size: 16 residues. The CDR3 coding sequence is TGCGCCTGTGACACCGTGGAGGGAGGCGACACCGATAAACTCATCTTT. Translated: CACDTVEGGDTDKLIF.

This clone has a handful of counts. The chain employs TRDV2 and TRDJ1, with 8 nucleotides matching TRDD3. Per germline, CDR1 GEAIGNYY and CDR2 EKD. V shed 1 base and J 1 base; nucleotides not matched to a gene: 7. This CDR3 region has 16 residues. CDR3: CACDTLGDRRTDKLIF. The CDR3 region has the DNA TGTGCCTGTGACACTCTGGGGGACAGGCGCACCGATAAACTCATCTTT.